This passage covers 29 T cell receptor beta chains from one sample sequenced in a study of T cells after yellow fever vaccination. TCRdb used MiXCR to reprocess the 5' RACE reads, holding one entry per CDR3 protein. The sample includes 200,000 to 300,000 distinct CDR3 sequences, around 13% seen only once; the top ten take 0.45% to 0.65%. This specimen was CD4+ T cells sorted from PBMCs, taken 45 days after the yellow fever booster vaccination. These receptors all stem from a man aged 30 to 39 who received the YFV17D yellow fever vaccine.

Only a few counts were recorded for this clonotype. This chain uses TRBV6-2 or TRBV6-3 with TRBJ1-5; tentatively, D is TRBD1 (6 bases). Germline-derived CDR1 and CDR2 are MNHEY and SVGEGT. V lost 8 bases, J lost 9 bases, and 11 bases lay in between. The CDR3 is 11 amino acids. CDR3 in amino acids: CASSEGGPQHF. The CDR3 DNA is TGTGCCAGCTCGGAGGGGGGGCCCCAGCATTTT.

The chain recombines TRBV5-4 with TRBJ2-2, with TRBD2 matching over 12 bases. The CDR3 runs to 17 residues. Germline CDR1 SGHNT, CDR2 YYREEE (reference sequence). Losses at the gene ends were 2 bases for V and 5 bases for J; bases not matched to a gene: 7. CDR3 region: CASSFGLAGKGTGELFF. CDR3 DNA sequence: TGTGCCAGCAGCTTCGGACTAGCGGGAAAGGGAACCGGGGAGCTGTTTTTT.

The table lists this clonotype with a few counts. The V gene is TRBV28, the J gene TRBJ2-3; D possibly corresponds to TRBD2 (6 bases). This CDR3 region has 17 residues. Germline values: CDR1 MDHEN, CDR2 SYDVKM. The V gene lost 7 bases and the J gene lost 2 bases, with 22 bases spanning the gap. The CDR3 DNA follows: TGTGCCAGCACCAAAAGAAGGCTAGCGACCTACACAGATACGCAGTATTTT. The encoded protein is CASTKRRLATYTDTQYF. Supplemented by reference TRBV28 and TRBJ2-3, the full variable domain reads DVKVTQSSRYLVKRTGEKVFLECVQDMDHENMFWYRQDPGLGLRLIYFSYDVKMKEKGDIPEGYSVSREKKERFSLILESASTNQTSMYLCASTKRRLATYTDTQYFGPGTRLTVL.

This clonotype occurred a few times. The chain joins TRBV12-3 or TRBV12-4 to TRBJ1-3; 7 bases are shared with TRBD1. The J segment lost 1 base and the V segment lost 6 bases, leaving 6 bases of the junction unmatched. The CDR3 length is 15 residues. CDR3 bases: TGTGCCAGCAGCGACAGGGAGTCTTCTGGAAACACCATATATTTT. It translates to CASSDRESSGNTIYF.

This clonotype was picked up a small number of times. V and J are TRBV20-1 and TRBJ2-2; weak D call: TRBD2 (6 bases). The CDR3 runs to 15 residues. Trimming took 6 bases from V and 2 from J, leaving 16 bases between them. The germline V gene encodes CDR1 DFQATT and CDR2 SNEGSKA (reference sequence). The CDR3 protein is CSASRTGVNTGELFF. As DNA, the CDR3 is TGCAGTGCATCCCGGACGGGGGTCAACACCGGGGAGCTGTTTTTT.

This clonotype was recorded many times. The V and J genes are TRBV7-2 and TRBJ2-1; 9 bases map to TRBD2. Germline V gene lookup returns CDR1 SGHTA and CDR2 FQGNSA. The CDR3 length is 16 residues. With V trimmed by 1 base and J by 1 base, 2 bases remained unmatched. The CDR3 DNA reads as TGTGCCAGCAGCTTAGGCGGGAGGGGTTCCTACAATGAGCAGTTCTTC. It is translated as CASSLGGRGSYNEQFF.

This clonotype was recorded once. The CDR3 DNA is TGTGCCAGCGCCCGACAGAATAGCAATCAGCCCCAGCATTTT. The encoded protein is CASARQNSNQPQHF. The chain recombines TRBV7-2 with TRBJ1-5; possible D gene TRBD1, 5 bases. Germline V gene data show CDR1 as SGHTA and CDR2 as FQGNSA. The V and J ends lost 8 bases and 0 bases respectively, with 11 bases between them. CDR3 size: 14 residues.

As for this clonotype: At one end, the junction sequence differs from germline, possibly due to a read error. The chain links TRBV5-1 to TRBJ2-1; D not resolved. Germline CDR1 is SGHRS and CDR2 is YFSETQ. This CDR3 comprises 12 residues. The CDR3 region is CASSPLHNEQFF. In DNA form, the CDR3 reads TGCGCGAGCAGCCCCTTACACAATGAGCAGTTCTTC.

This clonotype was counted only a few times. V is TRBV4-2 and J is TRBJ2-7, with D unresolved. From germline, CDR1 is LGHNA and CDR2 YNFKEQ. V lost 1 base and J lost 4, with 14 bases in between. This CDR3 comprises 15 residues. The CDR3 bases are TGTGCCAGCAGCCAAGCCGTGGCAGGAATGTACGAGCAGTACTTC. This translates into CASSQAVAGMYEQYF.

This clonotype was observed a few times. CDR3 sequence: CASRPAVEPDTQYF. DNA for the CDR3: TGCGCCAGCAGGCCAGCGGTTGAGCCAGATACGCAGTATTTT. The chain couples TRBV5-1 to TRBJ2-3, with D possibly being TRBD2 (5 bases). CDR3 length: 14 residues. CDR1 and CDR2 from the germline V gene are SGHRS and YFSETQ. Trimming left V 5 bases short and J 4 bases short, with 14 bases between.

This clonotype turned up a few times. The rearrangement uses TRBV13 and TRBJ2-1, with a possible D match to TRBD2 (5 bases). CDR1 is PRHDT and CDR2 is FYEKMQ in the germline V gene (reference sequence). Trimming shortened V by 1 base and J by 0 bases, and 10 bases separated the two germline ends. The CDR3 runs 16 residues. CDR3 residues: CASSLAERISYNEQFF. The CDR3 DNA reads as TGTGCCAGCAGCTTAGCTGAGCGGATCTCCTACAATGAGCAGTTCTTC. The complete variable domain, with remaining parts taken from reference TRBV13 and TRBJ2-1, reads AAGVIQSPRHLIKEKRETATLKCYPIPRHDTVYWYQQGPGQDPQFLISFYEKMQSDKGSIPDRFSAQQFSDYHSELNMSSLELGDSALYFCASSLAERISYNEQFFGPGTRLTVL.

The V gene is TRBV30, the J gene TRBJ2-1; D ambiguous. CDR1 and CDR2 (germline): GTSNPN, SVGIG (reference sequence). This CDR3 spans 12 amino acids. The V end lost 0 bases, the J end lost 5 bases, and 5 bases lay between the germline ends. The CDR3 DNA follows: TGTGCCTGGAGTGTACGTAACAATGAGCAGTTCTTC. Its protein is CAWSVRNNEQFF.

The rearrangement uses TRBV20-1 and TRBJ1-2, with a weak D call TRBD1 (6 bases). Trimming removed 5 bases from V and 4 bases from J, with 11 bases in between. The germline V gene has CDR1 DFQATT and CDR2 SNEGSKA (reference sequence). CDR3 size: 12 residues. The CDR3 here is CSAPRGLYGYTF. The CDR3 DNA sequence: TGCAGTGCTCCCAGGGGCCTCTATGGCTACACCTTC.

This chain links TRBV18 with TRBJ2-1; tentative D call: TRBD2 (6 bases). This CDR3 is built from 15 residues. V lost 5 bases, J lost 7 bases, and 18 bases lay in between. Germline-derived CDR1 and CDR2 are KGHSH and LQKENI. CDR3 in DNA: TGTGCCAGCTCAGCGGAGGGACCATTTGGGAATGAGCAGTTCTTC. Its protein product is CASSAEGPFGNEQFF.

This clonotype was detected many times. The chain is built from TRBV12-3 or TRBV12-4 and TRBJ2-2; no clear D gene. The CDR3 consists of 15 residues. V was clipped by 6 bases and J by 2 bases, with 13 bases between them. Here the CDR3 DNA reads TGTGCCAGCAGCCCGGAGACTGGTAACACCGGGGAGCTGTTTTTT. Translating it yields CASSPETGNTGELFF.

This clonotype was seen a handful of times. Here the CDR3 reads CSGFPPSGRGSGDTQYF. Here the CDR3 DNA reads TGCAGCGGATTCCCCCCGAGCGGGAGGGGTTCCGGAGATACGCAGTATTTT. The rearrangement uses TRBV29-1 and TRBJ2-3, with 10 bases aligning to TRBD2. CDR3 length: 17 amino acids. After removal of 7 bases from V and 5 bases from J, the junction contained 18 bases not matched to a gene. CDR1 SQVTM and CDR2 ANQGSEA come from the germline V gene.

This clonotype has a handful of counts. This chain links TRBV20-1 with TRBJ1-5; D remains ambiguous. Trimming cost V 6 bases and J 0 bases, with 9 bases left between them. In germline, CDR1 is DFQATT, CDR2 SNEGSKA (reference sequence). The CDR3 is 13 residues long. CDR3 DNA: TGCAGTGCACTCAAAGATAGCAATCAGCCCCAGCATTTT. Protein product: CSALKDSNQPQHF.

The chain links TRBV10-1 to TRBJ2-1; 11 bases line up with TRBD2. CDR1 is WNHNN, CDR2 SYGVQD, per germline (reference sequence). The CDR3 sequence is 17 residues long. Unmatched junction bases numbered 9, after V lost 5 bases and J lost 3 bases. The CDR3 sequence: CASSRGTSGQNYNEQFF. The CDR3 DNA follows: TGCGCCAGCAGTCGGGGGACTAGCGGACAAAACTACAATGAGCAGTTCTTC.

This clonotype showed up just a few times. The rearrangement joins TRBV20-1 to TRBJ2-3, with TRBD2 matching over 11 bases. CDR3 length equals 15 residues. The V segment lost 6 bases and the J segment 4 bases; nucleotides outside the gene matches: 9. The germline CDR1 and CDR2 sequences are DFQATT and SNEGSKA (reference sequence). The CDR3 nucleotides read TGCAGTGCAACACAACTAGCGGGAGACCCAGATACGCAGTATTTT. This gives the protein CSATQLAGDPDTQYF.

This clonotype occurred a few times. This rearrangement joins TRBV4-2 to TRBJ1-5; a weak D match, TRBD1 (5 bases). This CDR3 has 15 residues. V was pared by 2 bases and J by 1 base, with 9 bases between. In germline, CDR1 is LGHNA, CDR2 YNFKEQ. The CDR3 loop reads CASSQQGSSNQPQHF. The DNA for the CDR3 is TGTGCCAGCAGCCAACAGGGTTCGAGCAATCAGCCCCAGCATTTT.

This clonotype has more than one count but fewer than ten. This rearrangement joins TRBV24-1 to TRBJ2-1; 7 positions match TRBD2. The CDR3 runs to 18 residues. The germline gives CDR1 KGHDR, CDR2 SFDVKD. Trimming took 9 bases from V and 10 from J; bases not matched to a gene: 26. The CDR3 region is CATRSSECGRAPLMEQFF. CDR3 in DNA: TGTGCCACCCGTTCGTCAGAGTGCGGGAGAGCCCCCCTAATGGAGCAGTTCTTC.

The chain joins TRBV5-4 to TRBJ2-3; 7 bases map to TRBD2. Germline V gives CDR1 SGHNT, CDR2 YYREEE (reference sequence). This CDR3 spans 16 amino acids. The V and J ends lost 7 bases and 1 base, in that order; junction bases with no gene match: 12. This CDR3 reads CASGRASGVGTDTQYF. CDR3 bases: TGTGCCAGCGGGAGGGCCTCTGGAGTCGGCACAGATACGCAGTATTTT.

The chain has TRBV7-9 and TRBJ2-7; possibly TRBD2 for D (6 bases). Germline-derived CDR1 and CDR2 are SEHNR and FQNEAQ (reference sequence). There are 14 residues in the CDR3. The germline V and J ends were trimmed by 7 bases and 3 bases, with 16 bases remaining between them. The CDR3 sequence is CASTRSWGVYEQYF. DNA for the CDR3: TGTGCCAGCACCCGCTCCTGGGGGGTCTACGAGCAGTACTTC.

This clonotype turned up a few times. J is TRBJ2-1 and V is TRBV9, with 8 nucleotides matching TRBD2. Germline V gives CDR1 SGDLS, CDR2 YYNGEE. Losses at the gene ends were 1 base for V and 3 bases for J; bases not matched to a gene: 6. The CDR3 spans 16 residues. The CDR3 sequence: CASSVLVAGIYNEQFF. In nucleotides, the CDR3 is TGTGCCAGCAGCGTATTGGTAGCGGGAATCTACAATGAGCAGTTCTTC.

The V and J genes are TRBV12-3 or TRBV12-4 and TRBJ2-7; D possibly corresponds to TRBD1 (5 bases). V was clipped by 7 bases and J by 5 bases, with 15 bases between them. The CDR3 contains 13 residues. The DNA of the CDR3 is TGTGCCAGCACCTCGCAGGGATGGCACGAGCAGTACTTC. It translates to CASTSQGWHEQYF.

The rearrangement joins TRBV12-3 or TRBV12-4 to TRBJ2-5; TRBD1 aligns across 7 bases. The CDR3 contains 14 residues. V was pared by 3 bases and J by 5 bases, with 6 bases of the junction left unmatched. CDR3: CASSFGQVAETQYF. The DNA of the CDR3 is TGTGCCAGCAGTTTCGGACAGGTTGCGGAGACCCAGTACTTC.

In this sample, this clonotype turned up a few times. The chain recombines TRBV5-1 with TRBJ1-6; 7 bases line up with TRBD1. Germline CDR1 is SGHRS and CDR2 is YFSETQ. This CDR3 is 15 amino acids long. V dropped 1 base and J dropped 7; count of bases not matched to a gene: 5. CDR3: CASSLLTGTNSPLHF. CDR3 nucleotide sequence: TGCGCCAGCAGCTTGTTGACAGGGACCAATTCACCCCTCCACTTT.

The CDR3 DNA sequence: TGTGCCAGCAACCTTGGACTCACGGGCAATGAGCAGTTCTTC. Translated, it gives CASNLGLTGNEQFF. J is TRBJ2-1 and V is TRBV16; possibly TRBD2 for D (5 bases). The CDR3 loop spans 14 amino acids. V was cut by 7 bases and J by 6 bases, with 16 bases left in between. Germline V gives CDR1 KGHSY, CDR2 FQNENV. Together with reference TRBV16 and TRBJ2-1, the CDR3 gives the full variable domain: GEEVAQTPKHLVRGEGQKAKLYCAPIKGHSYVFWYQQVLKNEFKFLISFQNENVFDETGMPKERFSAKCLPNSPCSLEIQATKLEDSAVYFCASNLGLTGNEQFFGPGTRLTVL.

This clonotype was observed a handful of times. Here the CDR3 DNA reads TGTGCCAGCTCACCAGCGGGGGGGCATGAGCAGTTCTTC. Amino acids: CASSPAGGHEQFF. The chain couples TRBV18 to TRBJ2-1, with 9 bases fitting TRBD2. Germline lookup yields CDR1 KGHSH and CDR2 LQKENI. There are 13 residues in the CDR3. The V and J ends lost 2 bases and 8 bases, in that order; junction bases with no gene match: 1.